This T cell receptor (beta chain) was retrieved from a study of shared clonotypes between healthy human individuals. Findings and limits, study-wide: The sampled material consisted only of blood, and tissue repertoires are likely to differ.

J gave up 5 bases and V 2 bases, and 10 bases lay outside the gene matches. The germline CDR1 and CDR2 sequences are GTSNPN and SVGIG (reference sequence). The CDR3 is 17 residues long. For this clone: The antigen is not known.

Every subset had its genomic DNA shared out evenly among several immunoSEQ plates. Assay: immunoSEQ multiplex PCR; the TCRdb copy retains only in-frame clones and omits some. The sample lists about 480,000 clones, over 75% occurring once. The donors, healthy adults who were HIV-negative, had experienced no recent acute infections or vaccinations. Everyone who donated was a Caucasian adult who lived in Nashville, Tennessee. The receptor's source is a woman aged 40 to 50 in good health. Some clones in this sample may be carry-over from other donors' samples. The gene calls are TRBV30 and TRBJ1-5; 12 bases fit TRBD1. Sequenced sample: PBMCs. CDR3 sequence reads: CAWSHLEGTGGHQPQHF. CDR3 DNA sequence: TGTGCCTGGAGTCACCTGGAAGGGACAGGGGGCCATCAGCCCCAGCATTTT.